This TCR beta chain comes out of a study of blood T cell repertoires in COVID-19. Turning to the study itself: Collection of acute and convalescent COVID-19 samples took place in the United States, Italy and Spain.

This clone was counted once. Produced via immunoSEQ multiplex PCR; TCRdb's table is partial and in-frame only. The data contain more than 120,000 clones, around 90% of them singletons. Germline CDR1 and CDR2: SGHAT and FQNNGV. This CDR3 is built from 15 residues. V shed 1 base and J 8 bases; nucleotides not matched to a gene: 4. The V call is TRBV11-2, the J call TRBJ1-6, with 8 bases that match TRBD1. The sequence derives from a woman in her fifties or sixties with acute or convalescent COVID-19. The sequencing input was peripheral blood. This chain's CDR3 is CASSLGQGADSPLHF. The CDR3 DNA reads TGTGCCAGCAGCTTAGGTCAGGGGGCGGATTCACCCCTCCACTTT.